These 14 T cell receptor beta chains came from one sample sequenced in a study of T-cell reconstitution after alpha-beta-depleted transplantation in children. Unique molecular identifiers were used in preparing the TCRbeta library. MiXCR, applied by TCRdb to the PCR reads, yields one record per CDR3 protein. Of hundreds of thousands of distinct CDR3 sequences listed, nearly 10% are singletons. Sequencing used PBMCs from the stem cell graft donor, obtained from the stem cell graft. Receptors were obtained from a human donor who donated a stem cell graft to a child with SCID.

This sequence joins TRBV20-1 and TRBJ2-7; the match to TRBD2 covers 9 bases. CDR3 size: 14 residues. Germline CDR1 is DFQATT and CDR2 is SNEGSKA (reference sequence). V lost 5 bases to trimming and J lost 2 bases; unmatched junction nucleotides: 7. CDR3: CSADSGGPTYEQYF. The CDR3 bases are TGCAGTGCTGATAGCGGGGGACCTACCTACGAGCAGTACTTC.

This clonotype has a handful of counts. This chain uses TRBV18 with TRBJ2-1; 8 nucleotides align to TRBD1. This CDR3 comprises 15 residues. J gave up 5 bases and V 3 bases, and 6 bases lay outside the gene matches. Germline-derived CDR1 and CDR2 are KGHSH and LQKENI. CDR3 in amino acids: CASSPTGGYNNEQFF. The CDR3 coding sequence is TGTGCCAGCTCACCCACAGGGGGGTACAACAATGAGCAGTTCTTC.

This clonotype was seen a few times. The V and J genes are TRBV2 and TRBJ2-1; the match to TRBD2 covers 7 bases. Germline lookup yields CDR1 SNHLY and CDR2 FYNNEI. The CDR3 is 17 amino acids. After removal of 7 bases from V and 0 bases from J, the junction contained 12 bases not matched to a gene. In DNA form, the CDR3 reads TGTGCCAGCATTCTGAGCAGGAGCGGGATCTCCTACAATGAGCAGTTCTTC. It codes for CASILSRSGISYNEQFF.

This chain uses TRBV6-1 with TRBJ2-3; 9 nucleotides align to TRBD2. The V and J ends lost 9 bases and 2 bases, in that order; junction bases with no gene match: 3. The CDR3 sequence is 13 residues long. Germline loops: CDR1 MNHNS, CDR2 SASEGT. CDR3: CASLAGTTDTQYF. The DNA for the CDR3 is TGTGCCAGTCTAGCGGGGACCACAGATACGCAGTATTTT.

The chain carries TRBV20-1 and TRBJ2-3, with a tentative D call TRBD2 (7 bases). Trimming took 6 bases from V and 8 from J, leaving 18 bases between them. This CDR3 is 13 amino acids long. Germline lookup yields CDR1 DFQATT and CDR2 SNEGSKA (reference sequence). The CDR3 DNA reads as TGCAGTGCCAGTGGGGGGGCCGGCGGTACGCAGTATTTT. Translating it yields CSASGGAGGTQYF.

This clonotype was picked up many times. The chain is built from TRBV29-1 and TRBJ2-3, with 10 bases aligning to TRBD1. The CDR3 extends over 14 amino acids. The germline gives CDR1 SQVTM, CDR2 ANQGSEA. J gave up 5 bases and V 6 bases, and 8 bases lay outside the gene matches. The CDR3 region is CSVSGQGNGDTQYF. CDR3 in DNA: TGCAGCGTCTCGGGACAGGGGAATGGAGATACGCAGTATTTT.

This sequence joins TRBV5-1 and TRBJ2-7; 8 bases are a match to TRBD1. Germline loops: CDR1 SGHRS, CDR2 YFSETQ. The V segment lost 4 bases and the J segment 2 bases; nucleotides outside the gene matches: 8. This CDR3 spans 15 amino acids. CDR3 amino acids: CASSAAGTGTYEQYF. The CDR3 DNA sequence: TGCGCCAGCAGCGCGGCCGGGACAGGTACCTACGAGCAGTACTTC.

This clonotype has ten or more counts. J is TRBJ1-4 and V is TRBV7-9; 7 bases map to TRBD1. Germline values: CDR1 SEHNR, CDR2 FQNEAQ (reference sequence). J lost 7 bases, V lost 5 bases, and 7 bases had no gene match. The CDR3 covers 14 residues. The CDR3 region is CASSALQGSEKLFF. The CDR3 DNA is TGTGCCAGCAGCGCTTTACAGGGGAGTGAAAAACTGTTTTTT.

This clonotype was counted a few times. The CDR3 DNA reads TGTGCCACCAGTGGATTCGAGGGAGCGGAGTACTTC. This gives the protein CATSGFEGAEYF. The V and J genes are TRBV24-1 and TRBJ2-4, with a possible D match to TRBD2 (5 bases). V was trimmed by 5 bases and J by 14 bases, leaving 15 bases between them. From germline, CDR1 is KGHDR and CDR2 SFDVKD. The CDR3 loop spans 12 amino acids.

The V and J genes are TRBV12-3 or TRBV12-4 and TRBJ1-5; no firm D call. Trimming took 3 bases from V and 1 from J, leaving 13 bases between them. The CDR3 runs to 16 residues. In DNA form, the CDR3 reads TGTGCCAGCAGTTTGAGGTTTGGGGTAAGCAATCAGCCCCAGCATTTT. Protein: CASSLRFGVSNQPQHF.

This clonotype was seen a handful of times. V usage is TRBV6-2 or TRBV6-3 and J usage is TRBJ2-5, with D unresolved. V gave up 4 bases and J gave up 0 bases, with 9 bases separating them. The length of the CDR3 is 14 residues. CDR1 MNHEY and CDR2 SVGEGT come from the germline V gene. This CDR3 is CASSSTADQETQYF. In DNA, the CDR3 is TGTGCCAGCAGTTCTACCGCGGACCAAGAGACCCAGTACTTC.

Ten or more counts support this clonotype. For the CDR3, the DNA is TGTGCCAGCAGCCGAGAATACGAGCAGTACTTC. Protein: CASSREYEQYF. The chain uses TRBV3-1 and TRBJ2-7; D unclear. The germline CDR1 and CDR2 sequences are LGHDT and YNNKEL (reference sequence). V was clipped by 4 bases and J by 4 bases, with 5 bases between them. The CDR3 runs 11 residues.

This clonotype has more than one count but fewer than ten. V usage is TRBV7-7 and J usage is TRBJ2-1, with TRBD2 matching over 12 bases. J gave up 0 bases and V 5 bases, and 8 bases lay outside the gene matches. The CDR3 consists of 18 residues. Germline CDR1 reads SSHAT; CDR2 reads FNYEAQ (reference sequence). The CDR3 is CASSPATSGRYSYNEQFF. The CDR3, as DNA: TGTGCCAGCAGCCCGGCGACTAGCGGGAGATACTCCTACAATGAGCAGTTCTTC.

This clonotype was counted only a few times. The chain carries TRBV5-1 and TRBJ2-5, with 8 bases fitting TRBD2. Germline CDR1 reads SGHRS; CDR2 reads YFSETQ. The CDR3 spans 15 residues. Trimming took 5 bases from V and 5 from J; bases not matched to a gene: 11. The CDR3 reads CASRSNPQRGETQYF. CDR3 bases: TGCGCCAGCAGGTCTAACCCCCAGCGGGGGGAGACCCAGTACTTC.